The clone carrying this T cell receptor beta chain has a handful of counts. Its target is unknown. One entry per CDR3 protein results from TCRdb running MiXCR on the RACE reads. The sample yields around 120,000 distinct CDR3 sequences, roughly 15% seen once. This sample is drawn from a study of human T cells and chemical hapten exposure. Points from the study as a whole: Sensitizing to DPC left TCRs with a frequency above 1 in 1000 unaltered.

This CDR3 region has 12 residues. Between the trimmed V and J ends, which lost 1 base and 9 bases, there was a span of 9 bases. Time point given: patch test 1, 2 weeks after DPC sensitization. Treatment described: therapeutic diphenylcyclopropenone sensitization with weekly scalp DPC. This TCR came from a man between 18 and 29 years old with alopecia areata. Some clones in this sample may be carry-over from other donors' samples. The sequences come from whole blood, collected in connection with sensitization to the hapten diphenylcyclopropenone (DPC). This sequence joins TRBV12-3 or TRBV12-4 and TRBJ1-2, with D unclear. CDR3 bases: TGTGCCAGCAGTTTAGAGGTTCACAGCTACACCTTC. It specifies CASSLEVHSYTF.